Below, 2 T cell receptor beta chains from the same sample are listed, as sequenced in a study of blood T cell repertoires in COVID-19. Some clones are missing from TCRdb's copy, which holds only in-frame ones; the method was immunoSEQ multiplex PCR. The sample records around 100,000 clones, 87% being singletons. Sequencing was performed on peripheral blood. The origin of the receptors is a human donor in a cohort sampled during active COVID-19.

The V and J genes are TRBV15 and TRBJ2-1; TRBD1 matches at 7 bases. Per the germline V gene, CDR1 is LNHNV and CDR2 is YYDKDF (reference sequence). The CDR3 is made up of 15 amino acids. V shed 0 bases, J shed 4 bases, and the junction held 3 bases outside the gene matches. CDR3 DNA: TGTGCCACCAGCAGAGATGGGACAGAGTACAATGAGCAGTTCTTC. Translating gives CATSRDGTEYNEQFF.

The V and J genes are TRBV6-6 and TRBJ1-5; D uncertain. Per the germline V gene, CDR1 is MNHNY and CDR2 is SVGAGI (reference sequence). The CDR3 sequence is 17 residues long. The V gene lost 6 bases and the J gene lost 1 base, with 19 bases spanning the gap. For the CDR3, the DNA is TGTGCCAGCAGCCGAGACACGACCCAGGTAAGCAATCAGCCCCAGCATTTT. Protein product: CASSRDTTQVSNQPQHF.